This T cell receptor beta chain was obtained from a study of a mutant IDH1 vaccine in newly diagnosed glioma. Background on the study: Of the patients given treatment, 62.5% were male and approximately 40% were female, and a mean age of around 38 years was recorded.

As to this clone: Its target is not known.

Generated by immunoSEQ multiplex PCR, the TCRdb table keeps only in-frame clones and is missing some. The repertoire includes 30,000 to 40,000 clones, 90% of them detected once, and over 4.5% sits in the top ten. Trimming removed 4 bases from V and 2 bases from J; junction bases left unmatched: 2. The germline V gene has CDR1 SNHLY and CDR2 FYNNEI. The CDR3 contains 14 residues. Time point reported: week 47, end of study. Every vaccine dose comprised 300 ug of mutant IDH1 20-mer peptide plus topical imiquimod. Sequencing used PBMCs, obtained from a glioma patient whose treatment included an IDH1 peptide vaccine. V gene TRBV2 combines with J gene TRBJ1-5; 7 positions agree with TRBD1. The sequence was obtained from a middle-aged woman with glioma. CDR3 bases: TGTGCCAGCAGTGCCACAGGGGGCAATCAGCCCCAGCATTTT. Its protein product is CASSATGGNQPQHF.